The clone carrying this TCR beta chain was seen a handful of times. Antigen: not known. MiXCR, applied by TCRdb to the 5' RACE reads, yields one record per CDR3 protein. The data hold roughly 450,000 distinct CDR3 sequences, with 26% observed a single time. The data stem from a study of CD8 T cells in ankylosing spondylitis. Study-wide findings and caveats: Previous work reported some of these motif variants in the synovial fluid and blood of reactive arthritis. Ankylosing spondylitis blood appeared to be characterized by a TCR beta motif of about eight highly homologous variants.

Trimming cost V 2 bases and J 0 bases; bases outside gene matches: 12. Germline V lookup: CDR1 LGHDT, CDR2 YNNKEL (reference sequence). CDR3 length: 18 residues. Material: blood, either unsorted or a sorted T cell fraction (not recorded which). The V gene is TRBV3-1, the J gene TRBJ2-7; TRBD1 matches at 8 bases. This clonotype originated in a male donor with ankylosing spondylitis. CDR3: CASSQSDRGPSGSYEQYF. The CDR3 DNA is TGTGCCAGCAGCCAAAGTGACAGGGGTCCCTCGGGCTCCTACGAGCAGTACTTC.